This TCR beta chain was obtained from a study of Ad26.COV2.S vaccination and SARS-CoV-2 variants. Study background: Donor joined the COV1001 Ad26.COV2.S trial arm.

Treatment described: around 19 received Ad26.COV2.S at low or high dose, single or two shots; about 5 received placebo; per-sample allocation not given. Sampling took place 63 days after the first vaccine or placebo injection. It was an adult aged 18-55 years in Boston who was the donor. The data were produced by immunoSEQ multiplex PCR, yet TCRdb's version contains in-frame clones alone and is incomplete. The sample has approximately 250,000 clones, around nine tenths seen once. The V gene end was trimmed by 5 bases and the J gene end by 3 bases; junction bases not matched to a gene: 13. CDR3 length: 18 residues. CDR1 and CDR2 (germline): SEHNR, FQNEAQ (reference sequence).

The source of this sequence is a person between 18 and 65 years old who received the Ad26.COV2.S COVID-19 vaccine or a placebo. The sample here was peripheral blood, taken in a trial of Ad26.COV2.S vaccine versus placebo. The V gene is TRBV7-9, the J gene TRBJ1-4, with 9 bases fitting TRBD1. The CDR3 here is CASSRETGGAGANEKLFF. The CDR3 region has the DNA TGTGCCAGCAGCAGAGAAACAGGGGGCGCAGGGGCTAATGAAAAACTGTTTTTT. Looking up the rest from reference TRBV7-9 and TRBJ1-4 gives the full variable domain: DTGVSQNPRHKITKRGQNVTFRCDPISEHNRLYWYRQTLGQGPEFLTYFQNEAQLEKSRLLSDRFSAERPKGSFSTLEIQRTEQGDSAMYLCASSRETGGAGANEKLFFGSGTQLSVL.